This T cell receptor (beta chain) was identified during a study of T cell clonality in common variable immunodeficiency. This clone was seen many times. The sequenced fragment ends 3 residues before the CDR3 boundary, so the rest is inferred from the germline J gene. TCRdb's copy holds only in-frame clones and misses some; the assay was immunoSEQ multiplex PCR. The profile covers 80,000 or so clones, none occurring a single time. CDR1 and CDR2 (germline): SGHVS, FNYEAQ. The CDR3 runs 17 residues. V lost 2 bases and J lost 5; bases outside the gene matches: 13. The receptor was isolated from a person between 18 and 75 years old in good health. The sequencing input was peripheral blood mononuclear cells. The chain has TRBV7-6 and TRBJ2-7; 9 nucleotides line up with TRBD2. The CDR3 sequence is CASSLSSGLAGAHEQYF. The sequenced CDR3 bases are TGTGCCAGCAGCTTATCTTCTGGGTTAGCGGGAGCCCACGAG.